A single sample is the source of the 10 T cell receptor beta chains below, sequenced in a study of early stage breast cancer tumors. Measured with immunoSEQ multiplex PCR; TCRdb has only the in-frame clones, and not every one. In the table there are 9,000 or so clones, over 60% of which are singletons. Sequenced sample: breast tumor tissue. The receptors were sampled from a person aged 45 to 59 with breast cancer.

This clone is judged large. The genes are TRBV7-6 and TRBJ2-1; TRBD2 is a possible D gene (5 bases). CDR3 size: 13 residues. Germline V gene lookup returns CDR1 SGHVS and CDR2 FNYEAQ. The ends were cut back, 5 bases at V and 4 bases at J, with 9 bases in the middle. The CDR3: CASSLSEYNEQFF. DNA for the CDR3: TGTGCCAGCAGCCTTAGCGAGTACAATGAGCAGTTCTTC.

On this clone itself: This same CDR3 is encoded by further DNA sequences in the sample. Written as DNA, the CDR3 is TGCGCCAGCAGCTTGGCCGGGGCCAACGTCCTGACTTTC. Its protein product is CASSLAGANVLTF. The chain combines TRBV5-1 with TRBJ2-6; D call uncertain. The length of the CDR3 is 13 residues. CDR1 is SGHRS, CDR2 YFSETQ, per germline. The V gene lost 0 bases and the J gene lost 4 bases, with 2 bases spanning the gap.

The chain carries TRBV29-1 and TRBJ2-1; 9 bases align to TRBD1. The CDR3 extends over 13 amino acids. The junction had 7 bases not matched to a gene; V was cut back by 5 bases and J by 8 bases. Per the germline V gene, CDR1 is SQVTM and CDR2 is ANQGSEA. The CDR3: CSVTGTGLYEQFF. The CDR3, as DNA: TGCAGCGTTACCGGGACAGGGCTATATGAGCAGTTCTTC.

The chain employs TRBV5-4 and TRBJ2-7, with TRBD2 matching over 10 bases. The CDR3 extends over 13 amino acids. V dropped 9 bases and J dropped 3; count of bases not matched to a gene: 6. Germline CDR1 and CDR2: SGHNT and YYREEE (reference sequence). Here the CDR3 reads CATSLAGGYEQYF. In DNA, the CDR3 is TGTGCCACCTCTTTAGCGGGGGGCTACGAGCAGTACTTC.

The chain uses TRBV7-2 and TRBJ2-2, with 10 bases that match TRBD2. Trimming took 0 bases from V and 7 from J; bases not matched to a gene: 5. Per the germline V gene, CDR1 is SGHTA and CDR2 is FQGNSA. This CDR3 region has 16 residues. The CDR3 reads CASSLASGGFIGELFF. The DNA for the CDR3 is TGTGCCAGCAGCTTAGCTAGCGGGGGGTTTATCGGGGAGCTGTTTTTT. Full variable domain (remainder filled in from reference TRBV7-2 and TRBJ2-2): GAGVSQSPSNKVTEKGKDVELRCDPISGHTALYWYRQSLGQGLEFLIYFQGNSAPDKSGLPSDRFSAERTGGSVSTLTIQRTQQEDSAVYLCASSLASGGFIGELFFGEGSRLTVL.

The chain is built from TRBV10-3 and TRBJ2-1; 12 bases map to TRBD1. Trimming took 6 bases from V and 7 from J; bases not matched to a gene: 4. CDR3 length equals 14 residues. Germline assignment: CDR1 ENHRY and CDR2 SYGVKD. The CDR3 DNA reads TGTGCCATCAGAGGGGACAGGGGGCAAAATGAGCAGTTCTTC. Encoded protein: CAIRGDRGQNEQFF.

The chain recombines TRBV5-1 with TRBJ2-5; TRBD2 aligns across 9 bases. The CDR3 is 15 residues long. CDR1 SGHRS and CDR2 YFSETQ come from the germline V gene. V dropped 1 base and J dropped 6; count of bases not matched to a gene: 7. CDR3 bases: TGCGCCAGCAGCTTGTCTGGCGGGGGGGCCAAGACCCAGTACTTC. This translates into CASSLSGGGAKTQYF.

This clone showed up just a few times. The chain recombines TRBV27 with TRBJ1-2; D is possibly TRBD1 (5 bases). The length of the CDR3 is 13 residues. Per the germline V gene, CDR1 is MNHEY and CDR2 is SMNVEV (reference sequence). The V gene lost 8 bases and the J gene lost 1 base, with 11 bases spanning the gap. This CDR3 reads CASWGDVNYGYTF. CDR3 sequence (DNA): TGTGCCAGCTGGGGGGATGTTAACTATGGCTACACCTTC.

The V and J genes are TRBV9 and TRBJ1-4; D gene unclear. CDR3 length equals 13 residues. V was cut by 1 base and J by 7 bases, with 8 bases left in between. From germline, CDR1 is SGDLS and CDR2 YYNGEE. CDR3 DNA sequence: TGTGCCAGCAGCGTATCCCCAACTGAAAAACTGTTTTTT. Its protein product is CASSVSPTEKLFF.

The chain uses TRBV19 and TRBJ2-3, with 8 bases aligning to TRBD2. Germline values: CDR1 LNHDA, CDR2 SQIVND (reference sequence). This CDR3 comprises 14 residues. With 8 bases clipped from V and 0 bases from J, the junction kept 4 bases outside the gene matches. The CDR3 loop is CASQTSASTDTQYF. CDR3 nucleotides: TGTGCCAGTCAGACTAGCGCAAGCACAGATACGCAGTATTTT.